This T cell receptor beta chain is from a study of blood T cell repertoires in COVID-19. Whole-study context: From T cells, B-cell-depleted T cells, or PBMCs came the material, which was cDNA or gDNA.

The CDR3 has 15 amino acids. CDR1 is SEHNR and CDR2 is FQNEAQ in the germline V gene (reference sequence). Trimming stripped 5 bases from V and 2 bases from J, with 16 bases between. Data came from immunoSEQ multiplex PCR; TCRdb stores just in-frame clones and leaves some out. Of roughly 70,000 clones in the sample, around 70% were seen once. The receptor's source is a man between 65 and 85 years old with acute or convalescent COVID-19. What was sequenced was peripheral blood. This chain uses TRBV7-9 with TRBJ2-7, with D possibly TRBD2 on 6 matching bases. The CDR3 spells CASSPGLQSAYEQYF. The CDR3 DNA reads TGTGCCAGCAGCCCGGGACTCCAATCGGCCTACGAGCAGTACTTC.